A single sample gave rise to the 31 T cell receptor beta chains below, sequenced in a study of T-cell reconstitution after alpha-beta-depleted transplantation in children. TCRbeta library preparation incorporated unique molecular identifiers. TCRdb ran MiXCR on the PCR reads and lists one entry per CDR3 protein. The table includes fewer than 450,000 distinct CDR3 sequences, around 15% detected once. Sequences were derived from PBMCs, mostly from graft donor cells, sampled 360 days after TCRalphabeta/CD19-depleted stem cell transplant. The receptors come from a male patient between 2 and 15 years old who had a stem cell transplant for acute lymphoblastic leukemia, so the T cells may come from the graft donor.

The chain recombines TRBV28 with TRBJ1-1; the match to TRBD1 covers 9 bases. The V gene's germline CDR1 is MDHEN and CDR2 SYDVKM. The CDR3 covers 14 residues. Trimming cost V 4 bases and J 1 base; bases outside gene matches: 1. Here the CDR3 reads CASSWDRANTEAFF. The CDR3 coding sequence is TGTGCCAGCAGTTGGGACAGGGCGAACACTGAAGCTTTCTTT.

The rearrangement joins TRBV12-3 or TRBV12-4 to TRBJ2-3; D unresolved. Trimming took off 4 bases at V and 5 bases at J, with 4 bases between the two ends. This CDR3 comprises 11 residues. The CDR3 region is CASSYLDTQYF. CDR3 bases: TGTGCCAGCAGTTACCTAGATACGCAGTATTTT.

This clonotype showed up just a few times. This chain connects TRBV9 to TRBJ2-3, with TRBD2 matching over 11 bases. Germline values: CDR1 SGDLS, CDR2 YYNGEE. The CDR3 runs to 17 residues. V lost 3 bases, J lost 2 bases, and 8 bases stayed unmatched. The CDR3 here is CASSADGTSGITDTQYF. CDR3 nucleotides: TGTGCCAGCAGCGCGGACGGGACTAGCGGAATCACAGATACGCAGTATTTT.

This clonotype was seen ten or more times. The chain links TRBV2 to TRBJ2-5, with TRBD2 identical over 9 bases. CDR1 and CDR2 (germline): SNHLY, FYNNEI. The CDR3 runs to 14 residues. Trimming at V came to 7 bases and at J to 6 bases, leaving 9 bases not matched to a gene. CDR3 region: CASIASGIVKTQYF. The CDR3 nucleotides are TGTGCCAGCATTGCTAGCGGGATAGTGAAGACCCAGTACTTC.

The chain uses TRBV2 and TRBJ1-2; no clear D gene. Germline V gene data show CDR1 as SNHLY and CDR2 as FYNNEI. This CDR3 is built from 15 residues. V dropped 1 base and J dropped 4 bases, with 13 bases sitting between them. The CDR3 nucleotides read TGTGCCAGCAGTGAAGACTTCGGACCTTCCTATGGCTACACCTTC. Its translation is CASSEDFGPSYGYTF.

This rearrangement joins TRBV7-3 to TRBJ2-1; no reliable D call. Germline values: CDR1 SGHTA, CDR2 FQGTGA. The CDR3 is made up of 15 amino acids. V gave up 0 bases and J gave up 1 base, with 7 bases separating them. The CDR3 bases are TGTGCCAGCAGCTTAACTTACCGTTCCTACAATGAGCAGTTCTTC. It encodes CASSLTYRSYNEQFF.

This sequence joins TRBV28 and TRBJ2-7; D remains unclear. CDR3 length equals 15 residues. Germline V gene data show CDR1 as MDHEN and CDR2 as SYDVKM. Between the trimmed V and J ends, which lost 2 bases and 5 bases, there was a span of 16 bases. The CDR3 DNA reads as TGTGCCAGCAGTTTAATTTATAGTCAGGTCGACGAGCAGTACTTC. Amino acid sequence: CASSLIYSQVDEQYF.

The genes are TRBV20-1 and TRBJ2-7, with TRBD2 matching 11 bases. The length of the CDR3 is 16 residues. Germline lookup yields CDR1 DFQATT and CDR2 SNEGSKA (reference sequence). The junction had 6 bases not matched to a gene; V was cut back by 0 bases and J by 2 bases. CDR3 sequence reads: CSARDLGLAAAYEQYF. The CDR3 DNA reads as TGCAGTGCTAGAGACCTGGGACTAGCGGCCGCCTACGAGCAGTACTTC.

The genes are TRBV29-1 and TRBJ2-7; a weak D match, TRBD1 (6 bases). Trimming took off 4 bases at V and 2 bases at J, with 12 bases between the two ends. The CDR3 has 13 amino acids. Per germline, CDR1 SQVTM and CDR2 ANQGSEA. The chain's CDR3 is CSVVWAGAYEQYF. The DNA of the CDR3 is TGCAGCGTTGTATGGGCAGGGGCCTACGAGCAGTACTTC.

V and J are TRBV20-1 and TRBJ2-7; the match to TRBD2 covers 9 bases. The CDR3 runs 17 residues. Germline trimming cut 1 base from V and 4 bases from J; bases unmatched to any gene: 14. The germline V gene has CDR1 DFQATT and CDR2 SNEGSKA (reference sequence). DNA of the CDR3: TGCAGTGCTAGAGTACTTATAGGGGCTAGCGGGGTGTACGAGCAGTACTTC. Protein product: CSARVLIGASGVYEQYF.

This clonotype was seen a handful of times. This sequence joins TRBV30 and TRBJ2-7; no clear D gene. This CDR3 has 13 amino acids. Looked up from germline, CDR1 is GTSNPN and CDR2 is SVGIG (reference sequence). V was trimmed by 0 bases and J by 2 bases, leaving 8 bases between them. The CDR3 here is CAWSVLGPYEQYF. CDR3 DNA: TGTGCCTGGAGTGTACTGGGTCCCTACGAGCAGTACTTC.

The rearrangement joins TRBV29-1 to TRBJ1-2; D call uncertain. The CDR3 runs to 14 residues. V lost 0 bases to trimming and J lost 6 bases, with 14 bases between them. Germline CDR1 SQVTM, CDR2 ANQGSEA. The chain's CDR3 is CSVEDQRLGHGYTF. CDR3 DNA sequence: TGCAGCGTTGAAGATCAGAGGCTAGGGCATGGCTACACCTTC.

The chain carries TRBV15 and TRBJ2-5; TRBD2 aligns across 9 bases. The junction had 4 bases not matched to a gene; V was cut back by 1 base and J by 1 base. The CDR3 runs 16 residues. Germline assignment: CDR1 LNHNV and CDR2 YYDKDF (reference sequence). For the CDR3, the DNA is TGTGCCACCAGCAGAGGGCTAGCGGGAAGCCAAGAGACCCAGTACTTC. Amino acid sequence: CATSRGLAGSQETQYF.

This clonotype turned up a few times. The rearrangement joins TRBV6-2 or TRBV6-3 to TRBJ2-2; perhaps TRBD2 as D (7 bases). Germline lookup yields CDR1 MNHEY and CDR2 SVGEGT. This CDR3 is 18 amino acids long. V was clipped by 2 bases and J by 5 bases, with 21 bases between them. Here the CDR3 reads CASSYPRLAGELTGELFF. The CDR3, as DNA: TGTGCCAGCAGTTACCCCCGACTAGCAGGGGAACTGACCGGGGAGCTGTTTTTT.

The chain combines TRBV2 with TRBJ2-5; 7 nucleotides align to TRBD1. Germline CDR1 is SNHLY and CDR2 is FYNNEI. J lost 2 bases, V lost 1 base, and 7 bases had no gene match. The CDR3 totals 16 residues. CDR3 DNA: TGTGCCAGCAGTGAAGGGAATTGGGACAGACAAGAGACCCAGTACTTC. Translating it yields CASSEGNWDRQETQYF.

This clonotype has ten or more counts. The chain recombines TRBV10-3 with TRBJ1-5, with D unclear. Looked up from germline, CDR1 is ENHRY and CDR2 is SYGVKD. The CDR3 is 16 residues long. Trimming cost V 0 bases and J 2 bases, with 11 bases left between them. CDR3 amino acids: CAISESRNSGNQPQHF. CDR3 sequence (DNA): TGTGCCATCAGTGAGTCTCGGAACAGCGGCAATCAGCCCCAGCATTTT.

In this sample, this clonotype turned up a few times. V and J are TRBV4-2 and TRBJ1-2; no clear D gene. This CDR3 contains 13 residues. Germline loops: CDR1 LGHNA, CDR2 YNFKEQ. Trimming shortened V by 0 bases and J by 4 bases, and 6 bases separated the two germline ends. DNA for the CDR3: TGTGCCAGCAGCCAAGATCTTGCCTATGGCTACACCTTC. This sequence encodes CASSQDLAYGYTF.

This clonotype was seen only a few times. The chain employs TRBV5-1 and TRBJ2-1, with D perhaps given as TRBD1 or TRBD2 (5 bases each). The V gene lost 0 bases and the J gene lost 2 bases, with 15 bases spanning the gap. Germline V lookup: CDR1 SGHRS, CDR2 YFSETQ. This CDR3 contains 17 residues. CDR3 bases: TGCGCCAGCAGCTTGGATTTGGGGGATAGGACCTACAATGAGCAGTTCTTC. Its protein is CASSLDLGDRTYNEQFF.

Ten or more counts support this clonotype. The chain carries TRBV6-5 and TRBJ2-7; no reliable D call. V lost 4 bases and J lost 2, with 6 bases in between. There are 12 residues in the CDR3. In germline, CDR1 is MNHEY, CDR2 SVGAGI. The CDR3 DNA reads TGTGCCAGCAGTTCGGACCCCTACGAGCAGTACTTC. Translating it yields CASSSDPYEQYF.

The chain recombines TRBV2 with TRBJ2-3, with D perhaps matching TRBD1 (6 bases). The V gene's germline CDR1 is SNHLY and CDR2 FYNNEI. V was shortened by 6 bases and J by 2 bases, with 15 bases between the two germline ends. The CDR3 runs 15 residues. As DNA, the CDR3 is TGTGCCAGCAGGCTCCGGGACACCCACACAGATACGCAGTATTTT. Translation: CASRLRDTHTDTQYF.

The CDR3 here is CASSPGRVWHEQYF. Here the CDR3 DNA reads TGTGCCAGCAGCCCCGGACGGGTTTGGCACGAGCAGTACTTC. V gene TRBV5-5 combines with J gene TRBJ2-7; D not resolved. Germline V lookup: CDR1 SGHKS, CDR2 YYEKEE (reference sequence). CDR3 length equals 14 residues. Trimming left V 4 bases short and J 5 bases short, with 16 bases between.

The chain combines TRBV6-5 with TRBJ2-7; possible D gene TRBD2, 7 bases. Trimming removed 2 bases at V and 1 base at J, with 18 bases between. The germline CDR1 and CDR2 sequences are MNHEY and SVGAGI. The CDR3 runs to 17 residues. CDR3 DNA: TGTGCCAGCAGTTACGGGGGCGGGAGCGTGGGATCCTACGAGCAGTACTTC. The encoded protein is CASSYGGGSVGSYEQYF.

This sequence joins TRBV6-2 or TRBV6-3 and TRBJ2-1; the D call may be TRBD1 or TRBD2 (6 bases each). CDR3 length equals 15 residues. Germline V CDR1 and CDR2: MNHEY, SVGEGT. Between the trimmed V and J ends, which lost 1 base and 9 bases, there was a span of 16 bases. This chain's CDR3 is CASSYFGGRNGEQFF. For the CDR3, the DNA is TGTGCCAGCAGTTACTTTGGGGGGCGCAACGGTGAGCAGTTCTTC.

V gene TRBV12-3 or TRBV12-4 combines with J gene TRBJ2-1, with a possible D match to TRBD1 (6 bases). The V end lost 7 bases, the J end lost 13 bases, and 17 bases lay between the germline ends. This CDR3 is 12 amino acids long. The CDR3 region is CASTLLQGRQFF. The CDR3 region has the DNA TGTGCCAGCACCCTGCTACAGGGACGCCAGTTCTTC.

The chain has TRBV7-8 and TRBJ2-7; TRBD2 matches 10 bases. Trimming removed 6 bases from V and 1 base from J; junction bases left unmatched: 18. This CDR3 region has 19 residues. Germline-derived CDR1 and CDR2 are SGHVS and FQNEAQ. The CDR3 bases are TGTGCCAGCAGTCCAGGACTAGCGGAGTTCCCTAAGGTATCCTACGAGCAGTACTTC. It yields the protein CASSPGLAEFPKVSYEQYF. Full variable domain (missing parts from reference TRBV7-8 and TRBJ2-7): GAGVSQSPRYKVAKRGQDVALRCDPISGHVSLFWYQQALGQGPEFLTYFQNEAQLDKSGLPSDRFFAERPEGSVSTLKIQRTQQEDSAVYLCASSPGLAEFPKVSYEQYFGPGTRLTVT.

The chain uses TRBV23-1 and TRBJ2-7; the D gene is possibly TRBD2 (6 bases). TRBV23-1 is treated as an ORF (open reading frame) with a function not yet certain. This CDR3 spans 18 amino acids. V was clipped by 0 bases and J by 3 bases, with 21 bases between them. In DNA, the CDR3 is TGCGCCAGCAGTCAATCTAGAGCTCAGCGGAGGGCAGTCTACGAGCAGTACTTC. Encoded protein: CASSQSRAQRRAVYEQYF.

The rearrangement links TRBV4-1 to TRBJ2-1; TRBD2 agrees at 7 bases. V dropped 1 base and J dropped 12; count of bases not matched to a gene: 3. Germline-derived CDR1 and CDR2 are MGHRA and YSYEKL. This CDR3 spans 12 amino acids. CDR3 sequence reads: CASSQGLAAQFF. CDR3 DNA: TGCGCCAGCAGCCAAGGGCTAGCGGCGCAGTTCTTC.

CDR3 coding DNA: TGTGCCAGCAGCAACCAACAGGGGCTCAGCTCCTACGAGCAGTACTTC. Amino acid sequence: CASSNQQGLSSYEQYF. The V call is TRBV7-9, the J call TRBJ2-7; 7 nucleotides agree with TRBD1. With V trimmed by 5 bases and J by 0 bases, 10 bases remained unmatched. Germline CDR1 SEHNR, CDR2 FQNEAQ (reference sequence). This CDR3 comprises 16 residues.

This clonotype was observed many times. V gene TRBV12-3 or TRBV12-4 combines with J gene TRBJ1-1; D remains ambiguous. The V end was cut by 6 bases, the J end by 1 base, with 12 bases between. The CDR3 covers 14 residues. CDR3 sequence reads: CASSPFLWNTEAFF. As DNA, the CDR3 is TGTGCCAGCAGCCCTTTTTTGTGGAACACTGAAGCTTTCTTT.

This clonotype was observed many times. The CDR3 nucleotides read TGTGCCTGGAGTCTAGGAGCAAGGGGTCGGGATGAGCAGTTCTTC. Amino acid sequence: CAWSLGARGRDEQFF. The chain has TRBV30 and TRBJ2-1, with D tentatively TRBD1 (5 bases). The CDR3 has 15 amino acids. CDR1 is GTSNPN, CDR2 SVGIG, per germline (reference sequence). V shed 2 bases and J shed 8 bases, with 19 bases lying between them.

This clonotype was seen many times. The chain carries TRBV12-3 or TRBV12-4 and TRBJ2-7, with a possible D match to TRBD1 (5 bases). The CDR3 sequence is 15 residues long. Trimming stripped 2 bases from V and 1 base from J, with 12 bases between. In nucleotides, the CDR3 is TGTGCCAGCAGTTTAAGTACAGGATCATCCTACGAGCAGTACTTC. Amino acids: CASSLSTGSSYEQYF.